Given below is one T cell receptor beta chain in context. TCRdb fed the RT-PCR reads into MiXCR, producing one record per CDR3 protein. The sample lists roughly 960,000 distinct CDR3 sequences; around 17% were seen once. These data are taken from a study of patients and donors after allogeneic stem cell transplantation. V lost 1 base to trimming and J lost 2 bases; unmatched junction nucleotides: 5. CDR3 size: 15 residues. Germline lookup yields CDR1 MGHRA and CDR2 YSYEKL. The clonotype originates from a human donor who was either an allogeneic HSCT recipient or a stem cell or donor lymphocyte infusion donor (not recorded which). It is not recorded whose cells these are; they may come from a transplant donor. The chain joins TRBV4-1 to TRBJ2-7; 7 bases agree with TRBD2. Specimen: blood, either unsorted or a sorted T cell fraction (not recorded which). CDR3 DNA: TGCGCCAGCAGCCAAGGGCTAGCGGCTACCTACGAGCAGTACTTC. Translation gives CASSQGLAATYEQYF.